This T cell receptor (beta chain) was observed in a study of blood T cells in healthy people across ages. It was with a sample-barcoded 5' primer and a J-beta primer mix that a second PCR of about 6 to 12 cycles was run. At least 2.5 million CDR3-containing paired-end reads were obtained per sample. One entry per CDR3 protein, called by TCRdb with MiXCR from the 5' RACE reads. The sample includes about 1.8 million distinct CDR3 sequences, less than 50% seen only once; the top ten take more than 2%. Turning to this clonotype: Its antigen is undetermined.

The length of the CDR3 is 10 residues. Deletions cut 1 base from V and 13 bases from J, with 7 bases between. General study findings and limits: Per million T cells, the diversity of TCR beta decreased roughly linearly as age advanced. A strong correlation was seen between TCR beta diversity and naive T cell percentage.

V usage is TRBV12-3 or TRBV12-4 and J usage is TRBJ2-5; D gene unclear. This clonotype was sampled from a woman aged 40 to 50 in good health. Sequenced sample: blood. The CDR3 is CASSLGVTYF. CDR3 nucleotides: TGTGCCAGCAGTTTAGGGGTAACGTACTTC.